The following is a TCR beta chain sequence with its context. What it binds is unknown. This specimen comes from a study of cytomegalovirus exposure and HLA in healthy donors. Broader study findings: The study labeled 150 to 200 TCR beta chains cytomegalovirus-associated.

V shed 1 base and J 5 bases; nucleotides not matched to a gene: 7. This CDR3 is built from 15 residues. The germline V gene has CDR1 LNHDA and CDR2 SQIVND (reference sequence). With 60 Vbeta and 13 Jbeta primers, the PCR was carried out. In the original processing: In a later analysis, 79 million or so unique TCR beta chains included roughly 11 million shared by two or more donors. The repertoire was sequenced with immunoSEQ multiplex PCR; TCRdb's copy has only in-frame clones and lacks some. D and trimming were read from the DNA, whereas the V and J calls and clone size are those reported in that table. The sample records 65,000 to 85,000 clones, under 80% being singletons.

The J gene is TRBJ1-1, the V gene TRBV19, with TRBD1 identical over 7 bases. The material sequenced was PBMCs. The receptor comes from a male donor in good health and CMV-seropositive. The CDR3: CASSIAPGGRTEAFF. CDR3 nucleotide sequence: TGTGCCAGTAGTATAGCCCCAGGGGGAAGGACTGAAGCTTTCTTT.